These 30 T cell receptor beta chains came from one sample sequenced in a study of T cells expressing NK-cell markers. TCRdb reprocessed the 5' RACE reads, keeping one entry per CDR3 protein, no DNA. This listing includes a few hundred thousand distinct CDR3 sequences. Material: blood T cells: a sorted CD56 or NKG2C T cell subset, CD4+ or CD8+ T cells, or bulk PBMC T cells (not recorded which). These receptors all stem from a man aged 18-70 years in good health.

This chain connects TRBV11-3 to TRBJ2-3; TCRdb returns TRBD2, unconfirmable since there is no DNA. The CDR3 covers 16 residues. CDR1 SGHNT and CDR2 YENEEA come from the germline V gene. The CDR3 is CASSLSPLGGTDTQYF.

The chain links TRBV18 to TRBJ2-4; TCRdb's D gene call, TRBD1, goes unchecked for lack of DNA. The germline V gene encodes CDR1 KGHSH and CDR2 LQKENI. The CDR3 contains 16 residues. The CDR3 protein is CASSLQGRGAKNIQYF.

The chain employs TRBV18 and TRBJ2-3. The CDR3 totals 16 residues. Per germline, CDR1 KGHSH and CDR2 LQKENI. The CDR3 spells CASSPQGGRGTDTQYF.

The gene calls are TRBV14 and TRBJ1-1; with no DNA, the TCRdb D assignment of TRBD1 cannot be verified. The CDR3 extends over 15 amino acids. Germline V gene lookup returns CDR1 SGHDN and CDR2 FVKESK. The CDR3 sequence is CASSFTRGERAEAFF.

V and J are TRBV7-6 and TRBJ2-7; the D call of TRBD1 rests on TCRdb alone, since no DNA is present to check it. The CDR3 has 15 amino acids. The germline V gene has CDR1 SGHVS and CDR2 FNYEAQ. The CDR3 sequence is CASSPGGTGTYEQYF.

V is TRBV12-5 and J is TRBJ2-1; TCRdb calls TRBD2, which cannot be checked without DNA. The CDR3 has 15 amino acids. From germline, CDR1 is LGHNT and CDR2 FRNRAP. CDR3 sequence reads: CASGLRGRRDGEQFF.

The rearrangement joins TRBV5-1 to TRBJ2-1; TCRdb picks TRBD2, but there is no DNA to check that call. CDR3 length: 17 residues. Germline CDR1 SGHRS, CDR2 YFSETQ. The CDR3 is CASSLFLTSGSSNEQFF.

The genes are TRBV5-1 and TRBJ1-1; TCRdb's D call, TRBD1, is unchecked because there is no DNA. There are 16 residues in the CDR3. Germline V gene lookup returns CDR1 SGHRS and CDR2 YFSETQ. The CDR3 loop is CASSIRQGGRTSPAFF.

V is TRBV4-1 and J is TRBJ2-1; the TCRdb D gene call, TRBD2, has no DNA to confirm it. Germline loops: CDR1 MGHRA, CDR2 YSYEKL. The CDR3 is 14 residues long. CDR3 amino acids: CASSQHRTSGEQFF.

The chain couples TRBV6-5 to TRBJ2-1; TCRdb reports TRBD2, a call that lacks DNA to check it against. The CDR3 consists of 17 residues. The germline CDR1 and CDR2 sequences are MNHEY and SVGAGI. Here the CDR3 reads CASSWGTSGGSYNEQFF.

The rearrangement joins TRBV4-2 to TRBJ2-3; the TRBD2 assignment by TCRdb is unverifiable without DNA. Germline CDR1 LGHNA, CDR2 YNFKEQ. The CDR3 runs 17 residues. Here the CDR3 reads CASSVASWGGVGDTQYF.

V usage is TRBV2 and J usage is TRBJ2-5. The CDR3 spans 16 residues. Germline CDR1 is SNHLY and CDR2 is FYNNEI. CDR3 region: CASSVGGSLKLETQYF.

This chain joins TRBV28 and TRBJ1-2. This CDR3 spans 12 amino acids. Germline CDR1 MDHEN, CDR2 SYDVKM. This CDR3 is CASSLGVRGYTF.

This chain uses TRBV27 with TRBJ2-5. Germline V gene data show CDR1 as MNHEY and CDR2 as SMNVEV (reference sequence). CDR3 size: 15 residues. The CDR3 region is CASRSNRQVQETQYF.

The rearrangement uses TRBV20-1 and TRBJ1-4. Germline-derived CDR1 and CDR2 are DFQATT and SNEGSKA (reference sequence). The CDR3 is 13 amino acids. This CDR3 reads CSAVGGSGEKLFF.

The genes are TRBV7-2 and TRBJ1-5. The CDR3 is made up of 12 amino acids. The germline gives CDR1 SGHTA, CDR2 FQGNSA. The CDR3 loop reads CASSLDSQPQHF.

CDR3 region: CASSLSPSTDTQYF. The chain uses TRBV5-1 and TRBJ2-3. Germline CDR1 SGHRS, CDR2 YFSETQ. The CDR3 is made up of 14 amino acids. Full variable domain (rest looked up from reference TRBV5-1 and TRBJ2-3): KAGVTQTPRYLIKTRGQQVTLSCSPISGHRSVSWYQQTPGQGLQFLFEYFSETQRNKGNFPGRFSGRQFSNSRSEMNVSTLELGDSALYLCASSLSPSTDTQYFGPGTRLTVL.

V gene TRBV7-2 combines with J gene TRBJ2-2; the D call from TCRdb, TRBD1, cannot be confirmed without DNA. Germline-derived CDR1 and CDR2 are SGHTA and FQGNSA. CDR3 length: 16 amino acids. CDR3: CASSSLRVRTAGELFF.

The chain recombines TRBV7-2 with TRBJ2-1. The CDR3 has 17 amino acids. Germline V gene sequence: CDR1 SGHTA, CDR2 FQGNSA. CDR3 sequence: CASSLAFRTATYNEQFF.

The chain links TRBV2 to TRBJ2-7. Germline loops: CDR1 SNHLY, CDR2 FYNNEI. The CDR3 has 13 amino acids. CDR3 loop: CASKVARPYEQYF. Full variable domain (rest looked up from reference TRBV2 and TRBJ2-7): EPEVTQTPSHQVTQMGQEVILRCVPISNHLYFYWYRQILGQKVEFLVSFYNNEISEKSEIFDDQFSVERPDGSNFTLKIRSTKLEDSAMYFCASKVARPYEQYFGPGTRLTVT.

The chain uses TRBV6-5 and TRBJ2-3; checking the TCRdb D call of TRBD1 is not possible without DNA. Germline-derived CDR1 and CDR2 are MNHEY and SVGAGI. The CDR3 is 16 amino acids. This CDR3 reads CASSLQFDSTTDTQYF.

This chain links TRBV4-2 with TRBJ2-1; TCRdb's D call of TRBD2 is untestable without DNA. The CDR3 consists of 15 residues. CDR1 and CDR2 (germline): LGHNA, YNFKEQ. The CDR3 sequence is CASSQEARRLNEQFF.

V gene TRBV7-8 combines with J gene TRBJ1-6. This CDR3 has 15 amino acids. CDR1 and CDR2 (germline): SGHVS, FQNEAQ. CDR3 amino acids: CASSLDGVDNSPLHF.

The chain couples TRBV12-3 or TRBV12-4 to TRBJ1-2; TCRdb calls TRBD1, which cannot be checked without DNA. CDR3 length: 14 residues. CDR3 amino acids: CASSLARTAFGYTF.

The chain recombines TRBV20-1 with TRBJ1-5. The length of the CDR3 is 14 residues. Germline CDR1 and CDR2: DFQATT and SNEGSKA (reference sequence). The CDR3: CSARTGGGGQPQHF.

This chain uses TRBV19 with TRBJ1-1. Germline values: CDR1 LNHDA, CDR2 SQIVND (reference sequence). The CDR3 consists of 15 residues. The CDR3 reads CASSLGPSMNTEAFF.

J is TRBJ1-4 and V is TRBV5-5. This CDR3 spans 15 amino acids. Germline V lookup: CDR1 SGHKS, CDR2 YYEKEE (reference sequence). The CDR3 loop reads CASRAVIATNEKLFF.

The gene calls are TRBV5-8 and TRBJ2-7; TCRdb indicates TRBD2, and absent DNA this call remains unverified. The CDR3 extends over 15 amino acids. The germline V gene has CDR1 SGHTS and CDR2 YDEGEE. The CDR3 protein is CASSFYFGRAEEQYF.

The gene calls are TRBV7-2 and TRBJ1-1; the TRBD1 assignment by TCRdb is unverifiable without DNA. Germline values: CDR1 SGHTA, CDR2 FQGNSA. The CDR3 extends over 16 amino acids. The CDR3 is CASSLGGQRRNTEAFF.

The chain employs TRBV3-1 and TRBJ1-3; TCRdb proposes TRBD1, but this gene call is untestable without DNA. Germline CDR1 LGHDT, CDR2 YNNKEL (reference sequence). CDR3 length: 17 amino acids. The CDR3 protein is CASRAIVQGSAGNTIYF.